This T cell receptor (beta chain) is from a study of tumor-infiltrating lymphocytes in primary liver carcinoma. In the study overall: Patients were both men and women, whose ages ran from 30 to 69 years. Study outcomes and limitations: It was observed that only about 8-24% of the top clones appeared in every one of the five tumor regions.

Unsorted bulk tissue (about 18-32 mg) underwent RNA and DNA co-extraction. All of the tumor samples contained over 75% viable tumor cells. As to this clonotype: Its target is not known. The conserved phenylalanine or tryptophan is not found at the CDR3 terminus, so this likely reflects a read error.

Germline values: CDR1 LGHNA, CDR2 YNFKEQ. The CDR3 is 15 amino acids. TCR beta cDNA was made from approximately 500 ng total RNA with a constant-region primer. What produced the TCR beta libraries was three nested multiplex PCR rounds using slightly modified ARM-PCR. It was with TRBV1-TRBV30 forward primers and a C-beta reverse primer that the first two PCR rounds were run, at 10 cycles each. In TCRdb, the multiplex PCR reads were re-called with MiXCR into one record per CDR3 protein. The repertoire consists of some 180,000 distinct CDR3 sequences, with around four fifths occurring once and the leading ten covering roughly 20%.

Input material: tumor tissue from primary liver carcinoma. The sequence was collected from a man aged 40-55 years with primary liver carcinoma and hepatitis B virus infection. The chain recombines TRBV4-2 with TRBJ1-2; D unresolved. CDR3 loop: CASRQDRQGNYGYTI. CDR3 nucleotide sequence: TGTGCCAGCAGACAAGATCGTCAAGGGAACTATGGCTACACCATC.